What follows are 11 T cell receptor beta chains derived from one specimen sequenced in a study of molecular identifiers for immune sequencing clone quantification. TCRdb called the PCR reads again in MiXCR, with one record for every CDR3 protein. The top ten clones hold around 4.2% of a sample with about 100,000 distinct CDR3 sequences, approximately 40% of them seen once. The sequencing input was naive CD8+ T cells from blood, with Jurkat cell RNA spiked in. The subset: FACS-sorted CD8+CD4-CCR7+CD45RA+ naive T cells. These receptors came from a human donor in good health. Some libraries in this study had Jurkat cell RNA spiked in.

As to this clonotype: Without the conserved terminal phenylalanine or tryptophan, this CDR3 likely stems from a read error. The chain combines TRBV19 with TRBJ1-3; 7 nucleotides match TRBD1. Germline-derived CDR1 and CDR2 are LNHDA and SQIVND (reference sequence). V shed 3 bases, J shed 4 bases, and the junction held 0 bases outside the gene matches. The CDR3 consists of 13 residues. CDR3 nucleotide sequence: TGTGCCAGTAGTATGACAGGGGGAAACACCATATATCTT. As protein: CASSMTGGNTIYL.

Points on this clonotype: This may be a read error, as it is one base from a much larger clone. The V call is TRBV14, the J call TRBJ2-5, with 8 positions matching TRBD1. The CDR3 contains 13 residues. Germline values: CDR1 SGHDN, CDR2 FVKESK. The ends lost 2 bases at V and 7 bases at J; junction bases unmatched: 3. For the CDR3, the DNA is TGTGCCAGCAGCCAATGGACAGGGAGGACCCAGTACTTC. Translation: CASSQWTGRTQYF.

With respect to this clonotype: One junction end disagrees with the germline gene, perhaps due to a read error. The chain couples TRBV4-1 to TRBJ1-5; unclear D gene. There are 15 residues in the CDR3. The V gene's germline CDR1 is MGHRA and CDR2 YSYEKL. The CDR3 here is CASSHDRYSIQPQHF. The CDR3 nucleotides are TGCGCCAGCAGCCATGATCGCTATAGCATTCAGCCCCAGCATTTT.

This clonotype appeared many times. The V gene is TRBV7-9, the J gene TRBJ2-2, with a tentative D call TRBD1 (6 bases). The V end lost 6 bases, the J end lost 4 bases, and 15 bases lay between the germline ends. The germline CDR1 and CDR2 sequences are SEHNR and FQNEAQ (reference sequence). The CDR3 consists of 15 residues. The chain's CDR3 is CASSSTRDTTGELFF. The CDR3 bases are TGTGCCAGCAGTTCTACCCGGGACACCACCGGGGAGCTGTTTTTT.

This chain connects TRBV6-5 to TRBJ2-2; D remains unclear. The CDR3 has 13 residues. Germline V lookup: CDR1 MNHEY, CDR2 SVGAGI. The germline V and J ends were trimmed by 7 bases and 6 bases, with 12 bases remaining between them. The CDR3, as DNA: TGTGCCAGCACCTTTCCGAGATCCGGGGAGCTGTTTTTT. It codes for CASTFPRSGELFF.

As concerns this clonotype: A much larger clone lies a single base off, so this may be a read error. The chain links TRBV6-2 or TRBV6-3 to TRBJ1-5; D is uncertain. This CDR3 is built from 13 residues. Germline assignment: CDR1 MNHEY and CDR2 SVGEGT. The CDR3 region has the DNA TGTGCCAGCAGGGACCTTAGAAATCAGTCCCAGCATTTT. Encoded protein: CASRDLRNQSQHF.

There are many counts of this clonotype. The rearrangement links TRBV27 to TRBJ1-5; 7 bases align to TRBD1. The CDR3 spans 13 residues. Trimming took 4 bases from V and 7 from J; bases not matched to a gene: 4. From germline, CDR1 is MNHEY and CDR2 SMNVEV (reference sequence). The CDR3 spells CASSWTGGQPQHF. In DNA form, the CDR3 reads TGTGCCAGCAGTTGGACAGGAGGGCAGCCCCAGCATTTT.

Of note for this clonotype: The junction does not match germline at one end; this may be a read error. The rearrangement links TRBV4-3 to TRBJ2-1; D is possibly TRBD2 (5 bases). The CDR3 covers 17 residues. Germline values: CDR1 LGHNA, CDR2 YSLEER. This CDR3 reads CASSQDPSSGRYKEQFF. The DNA for the CDR3 is TGCGCCAGCAGCCAAGATCCCTCAAGCGGACGATACAAAGAGCAGTTCTTC.

A word on this clonotype: Possible read error: a much larger clone is one base away. This sequence joins TRBV2 and TRBJ2-1, with D possibly matching TRBD1 (6 bases). V was cut by 11 bases and J by 15 bases, with 20 bases left in between. The CDR3 runs 11 residues. Germline V CDR1 and CDR2: SNHLY, FYNNEI. The CDR3, as DNA: TGTGCCTCCCGGGCAGGGGTACGGCGGTTCTTC. Residues: CASRAGVRRFF. The variable domain in full, with the rest retrieved from reference TRBV2 and TRBJ2-1, is EPEVTQTPSHQVTQMGQEVILRCVPISNHLYFYWYRQILGQKVEFLVSFYNNEISEKSEIFDDQFSVERPDGSNFTLKIRSTKLEDSAMYFCASRAGVRRFFGPGTRLTVL.

To note about this clonotype: Germline is not matched at one junction end, which may reflect a read error. This sequence joins TRBV9 and TRBJ2-1, with 7 bases lining up with TRBD2. Germline CDR1 and CDR2: SGDLS and YYNGEE. The CDR3 contains 15 residues. CDR3 sequence reads: CASSVEGGSYDEQFF. DNA for the CDR3: TGTGCCAGCAGCGTAGAGGGAGGGTCCTACGATGAGCAGTTCTTC.

The V and J genes are TRBV27 and TRBJ1-2; D is possibly TRBD1 (5 bases). Germline V gene lookup returns CDR1 MNHEY and CDR2 SMNVEV (reference sequence). CDR3 length equals 13 residues. V shed 6 bases and J shed 5 bases, with 13 bases lying between them. The CDR3 region is CASRDSRSYGYTF. CDR3 nucleotides: TGTGCCAGCAGAGACAGCAGATCGTATGGCTACACCTTC.